This TCR beta chain came from a study of identical twins. There are a few counts of this clonotype. Its antigen is not known. The donors were all healthy and Caucasian. TCRdb re-called the 5' RACE reads through MiXCR, storing one row per CDR3 protein. The profile shows around 1.7 million distinct CDR3 sequences, around 29% of them singletons. Study findings and constraints: Invariant T cells like MAIT and iNKT could partly confound the zero-insertion analyses. Where out-of-frame alpha sequences were twin-shared, they showed excess low generation probability. Within monozygotic twins, out-of-frame TCR alpha sharing was underestimated by the models.

The sample consisted of cord blood. The receptor comes from a newborn girl in good health.

The CDR3 nucleotides read TGTGCCAGCAGTTCTTACAGGGGGCGCTCCGGGGAGCTGTTTTTT. Its protein is CASSSYRGRSGELFF. The J gene is TRBJ2-2, the V gene TRBV27, with TRBD1 matching over 9 bases. The CDR3 sequence is 15 residues long. The ends lost 4 bases at V and 6 bases at J; junction bases unmatched: 6. Germline loops: CDR1 MNHEY, CDR2 SMNVEV (reference sequence).